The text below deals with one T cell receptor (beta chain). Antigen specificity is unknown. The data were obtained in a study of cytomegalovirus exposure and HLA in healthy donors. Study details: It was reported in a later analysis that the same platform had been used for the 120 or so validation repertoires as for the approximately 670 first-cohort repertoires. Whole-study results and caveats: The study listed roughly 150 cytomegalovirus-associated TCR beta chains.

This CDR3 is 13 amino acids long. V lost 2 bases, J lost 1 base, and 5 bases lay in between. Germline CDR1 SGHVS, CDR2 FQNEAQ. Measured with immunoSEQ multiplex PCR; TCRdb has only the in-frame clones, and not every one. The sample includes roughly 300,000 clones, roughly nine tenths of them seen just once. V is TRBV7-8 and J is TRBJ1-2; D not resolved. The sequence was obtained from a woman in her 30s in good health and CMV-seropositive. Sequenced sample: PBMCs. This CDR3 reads CASSLTNNYGYTF. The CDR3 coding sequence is TGTGCCAGCAGCTTAACGAATAACTATGGCTACACCTTC.